The 25 T cell receptor beta chains below come from one sample, sequenced in a study of cytomegalovirus exposure and HLA in healthy donors. This PCR relied on a set of 60 Vbeta primers and 13 Jbeta primers. Clones were read by immunoSEQ multiplex PCR, and TCRdb kept only the in-frame ones, dropping some. Found here are 130,000 or so clones, roughly two thirds of them singletons; the top ten hold around 2%. The material sequenced was PBMCs. The receptors come from a male donor in good health and CMV-seronegative.

V is TRBV5-5 and J is TRBJ2-6; D ambiguous. The V end was cut by 1 base, the J end by 0 bases, with 5 bases between. Germline V gene sequence: CDR1 SGHKS, CDR2 YYEKEE (reference sequence). This CDR3 is 15 amino acids long. The CDR3 region is CASSLLISGANVLTF. The CDR3 region has the DNA TGTGCCAGCAGCTTGCTTATCTCTGGGGCCAACGTCCTGACTTTC. Combining the CDR3 with reference TRBV5-5 and TRBJ2-6 gives the whole variable domain DAGVTQSPTHLIKTRGQQVTLRCSPISGHKSVSWYQQVLGQGPQFIFQYYEKEERGRGNFPDRFSARQFPNYSSELNVNALLLGDSALYLCASSLLISGANVLTFGAGSRLTVL.

This chain joins TRBV5-4 and TRBJ2-7; D possibly corresponds to TRBD1 (6 bases). Germline loops: CDR1 SGHNT, CDR2 YYREEE (reference sequence). This CDR3 is built from 13 residues. V was clipped by 4 bases and J by 6 bases, with 14 bases between them. The CDR3 region is CASSPTGTSEQYF. In DNA form, the CDR3 reads TGTGCCAGCAGCCCCACAGGGACCTCCGAGCAGTACTTC.

This chain connects TRBV18 to TRBJ1-6; 9 bases match TRBD1. The germline V gene encodes CDR1 KGHSH and CDR2 LQKENI. J lost 9 bases, V lost 4 bases, and 13 bases had no gene match. The CDR3 totals 17 residues. The CDR3 region is CASSRAGTTGGGSPLHF. The DNA for the CDR3 is TGTGCCAGCTCACGCGCCGGGACCACAGGGGGCGGTTCACCCCTCCACTTT.

The chain carries TRBV7-9 and TRBJ1-1, with D possibly being TRBD1 (6 bases). Germline CDR1 reads SEHNR; CDR2 reads FQNEAQ (reference sequence). The length of the CDR3 is 14 residues. Trimming took 5 bases from V and 1 from J, leaving 11 bases between them. DNA of the CDR3: TGTGCCAGCAGCCCAGAGACAGGGAACACTGAAGCTTTCTTT. This gives the protein CASSPETGNTEAFF.

This clone was found a few times. V is TRBV18 and J is TRBJ2-7; tentative D call: TRBD1 (5 bases). Per the germline V gene, CDR1 is KGHSH and CDR2 is LQKENI. The CDR3 totals 14 residues. The V end lost 4 bases, the J end lost 0 bases, and 10 bases lay between the germline ends. The CDR3 DNA sequence: TGTGCCAGCTCACGAGAGACAGACTCCTACGAGCAGTACTTC. This codes for CASSRETDSYEQYF. The complete variable domain, with remaining parts taken from reference TRBV18 and TRBJ2-7, reads NAGVMQNPRHLVRRRGQEARLRCSPMKGHSHVYWYRQLPEEGLKFMVYLQKENIIDESGMPKERFSAEFPKEGPSILRIQQVVRGDSAAYFCASSRETDSYEQYFGPGTRLTVT.

The rearrangement uses TRBV6-1 and TRBJ2-7; 11 nucleotides match TRBD1. The CDR3 extends over 14 amino acids. Germline lookup yields CDR1 MNHNS and CDR2 SASEGT. The V gene end was trimmed by 10 bases and the J gene end by 3 bases; junction bases not matched to a gene: 8. CDR3 sequence: CAKTGQGANYEQYF. CDR3 DNA sequence: TGTGCCAAGACCGGACAGGGGGCAAACTACGAGCAGTACTTC.

This clone was observed a handful of times. The genes are TRBV28 and TRBJ2-1; tentative D call: TRBD1 (6 bases). Germline CDR1 MDHEN, CDR2 SYDVKM. The CDR3 loop spans 20 amino acids. Trimming pared 3 bases from V and 4 bases from J, leaving 28 bases between. CDR3 sequence reads: CASSFSTSGVASKHYNEQFF. The CDR3 bases are TGTGCCAGCAGTTTTTCTACGTCAGGGGTGGCCTCCAAACATTACAATGAGCAGTTCTTC.

The sample holds a few counts of this clone. The gene calls are TRBV9 and TRBJ2-3; D is perhaps TRBD2 (6 bases). The CDR3 contains 14 residues. Trimming pared 3 bases from V and 5 bases from J, leaving 13 bases between. The germline V gene encodes CDR1 SGDLS and CDR2 YYNGEE. The CDR3 here is CASSAWGVGDTQYF. The CDR3 nucleotides read TGTGCCAGCAGCGCGTGGGGGGTGGGAGATACGCAGTATTTT.

This clone occurred once. At one end the junction does not follow the germline gene, possibly because of a read error. The genes are TRBV27 and TRBJ2-5; TRBD2 agrees at 10 bases. Germline lookup yields CDR1 MNHEY and CDR2 SMNVEV (reference sequence). The CDR3 totals 13 residues. The CDR3 region is CASSLSLSGGLNF. DNA of the CDR3: TGTGCCAGCAGTTTATCGCTTAGCGGGGGGCTTAACTTC.

The V and J genes are TRBV27 and TRBJ1-2; D is unclear. The germline V and J ends were trimmed by 2 bases and 2 bases, with 9 bases remaining between them. This CDR3 is built from 14 residues. Germline V gives CDR1 MNHEY, CDR2 SMNVEV (reference sequence). This CDR3 reads CASSLQAANYGYTF. CDR3 in DNA: TGTGCCAGCAGTTTACAGGCAGCAAACTATGGCTACACCTTC.

The V and J genes are TRBV5-1 and TRBJ2-3, with TRBD1 identical over 7 bases. The CDR3 loop spans 16 amino acids. With 2 bases clipped from V and 1 base from J, the junction kept 7 bases outside the gene matches. Germline-derived CDR1 and CDR2 are SGHRS and YFSETQ. In nucleotides, the CDR3 is TGCGCCAGCAGCTTACAGGGGAGTTGGGGCACAGATACGCAGTATTTT. This translates into CASSLQGSWGTDTQYF. Combining the CDR3 with reference TRBV5-1 and TRBJ2-3 gives the whole variable domain KAGVTQTPRYLIKTRGQQVTLSCSPISGHRSVSWYQQTPGQGLQFLFEYFSETQRNKGNFPGRFSGRQFSNSRSEMNVSTLELGDSALYLCASSLQGSWGTDTQYFGPGTRLTVL.

This clone occurred a few times. V usage is TRBV11-3 and J usage is TRBJ2-5; 8 nucleotides agree with TRBD1. This CDR3 region has 14 residues. V was clipped by 4 bases and J by 5 bases; unmatched bases: 6. Germline V lookup: CDR1 SGHNT, CDR2 YENEEA. The CDR3 here is CASSSTGAGETQYF. The CDR3 DNA follows: TGTGCCAGCAGCTCGACAGGGGCAGGCGAGACCCAGTACTTC.

The V gene is TRBV9, the J gene TRBJ1-2, with 12 positions matching TRBD1. This CDR3 is built from 16 residues. Germline CDR1 SGDLS, CDR2 YYNGEE. The ends lost 7 bases at V and 5 bases at J; junction bases unmatched: 12. DNA of the CDR3: TGTGCCAGCTCGGCCGGCGGGACAGGGGGCCATTATGGCTACACCTTC. Translation gives CASSAGGTGGHYGYTF.

This clone was recorded once. The chain links TRBV28 to TRBJ2-7; 9 nucleotides agree with TRBD1. The CDR3 covers 14 residues. Germline V gene lookup returns CDR1 MDHEN and CDR2 SYDVKM. The J segment lost 4 bases and the V segment lost 5 bases, leaving 6 bases of the junction unmatched. The CDR3 here is CASSTRDRAYEQYF. The CDR3 DNA sequence: TGTGCCAGCAGTACAAGGGACAGGGCGTACGAGCAGTACTTC.

This chain uses TRBV28 with TRBJ1-6; TRBD1 matches at 7 bases. CDR1 is MDHEN, CDR2 SYDVKM, per germline. V lost 7 bases and J lost 2; bases outside the gene matches: 8. The CDR3 is 16 amino acids. Written as DNA, the CDR3 is TGTGCCAGCATTTCGCAGGGGGTGGCCTATAATTCACCCCTCCACTTT. It translates to CASISQGVAYNSPLHF. The full variable domain, its missing parts supplied by reference TRBV28 and TRBJ1-6, is DVKVTQSSRYLVKRTGEKVFLECVQDMDHENMFWYRQDPGLGLRLIYFSYDVKMKEKGDIPEGYSVSREKKERFSLILESASTNQTSMYLCASISQGVAYNSPLHFGNGTRLTVT.

Only a few counts were recorded for this clone. The chain recombines TRBV6-5 with TRBJ2-3; 9 bases line up with TRBD1. The V gene end was trimmed by 6 bases and the J gene end by 3 bases; junction bases not matched to a gene: 7. CDR3 length: 15 residues. Germline CDR1 and CDR2: MNHEY and SVGAGI. Here the CDR3 DNA reads TGTGCCAGCAGCCGGGGGACAGGGAGGACAGATACGCAGTATTTT. Its protein product is CASSRGTGRTDTQYF.

The chain is built from TRBV5-1 and TRBJ2-7; 9 positions agree with TRBD1. The CDR3 length is 15 residues. Germline loops: CDR1 SGHRS, CDR2 YFSETQ. After removal of 4 bases from V and 2 bases from J, the junction contained 7 bases not matched to a gene. The CDR3 loop is CASSQEGQGAYEQYF. In DNA, the CDR3 is TGCGCCAGCAGCCAAGAGGGACAGGGCGCCTACGAGCAGTACTTC.

This chain joins TRBV7-8 and TRBJ1-5; the D gene is possibly TRBD1 (5 bases). The CDR3 spans 16 residues. The germline gives CDR1 SGHVS, CDR2 FQNEAQ. Between the trimmed V and J ends, which lost 5 bases and 4 bases, there was a span of 18 bases. This CDR3 reads CASSDRDSPINQPQHF. CDR3 coding DNA: TGTGCCAGCAGCGACCGGGACTCCCCAATTAATCAGCCCCAGCATTTT.

This clone was seen once. The junction and the germline gene differ at one end; a read error may be behind it. This rearrangement joins TRBV4-3 to TRBJ1-2, with D possibly being TRBD1 (6 bases). The CDR3 length is 15 residues. CDR1 and CDR2 from the germline V gene are LGHNA and YSLEER. The CDR3: CASSQLWDKNYGYPF. The CDR3 DNA follows: TGCGCCAGCAGCCAATTATGGGACAAGAACTATGGCTACCCCTTC.

The genes are TRBV30 and TRBJ1-3; D gene unclear. CDR3 length: 12 residues. V was pared by 3 bases and J by 2 bases, with 5 bases between. Germline V gene sequence: CDR1 GTSNPN, CDR2 SVGIG (reference sequence). For the CDR3, the DNA is TGTGCCTGGAGCCGGGCTGGAAACACCATATATTTT. It translates to CAWSRAGNTIYF.

V is TRBV7-3 and J is TRBJ2-1; TRBD2 is a possible D gene (7 bases). CDR1 and CDR2 from the germline V gene are SGHTA and FQGTGA. The CDR3 sequence is 15 residues long. The ends were cut back, 2 bases at V and 9 bases at J, with 17 bases in the middle. The CDR3: CASSLVGGAHSEQFF. DNA for the CDR3: TGTGCCAGCAGCTTAGTAGGGGGGGCCCACAGTGAGCAGTTCTTC.

The rearrangement links TRBV6-1 to TRBJ2-3; D not certain. Germline loops: CDR1 MNHNS, CDR2 SASEGT. This CDR3 contains 11 residues. Trimming stripped 3 bases from V and 6 bases from J, with 4 bases between. In DNA, the CDR3 is TGTGCCAGCAGTGACTTGGATACGCAGTATTTT. It is translated as CASSDLDTQYF.

The chain combines TRBV5-1 with TRBJ2-1; D may be TRBD1 (6 bases). This CDR3 has 14 amino acids. Per germline, CDR1 SGHRS and CDR2 YFSETQ. With 2 bases removed from V and 6 bases from J, the gap between germline ends came to 12 bases. The CDR3 sequence: CASSFQGLGNEQFF. The CDR3 DNA reads as TGCGCCAGCAGCTTTCAGGGGCTCGGCAATGAGCAGTTCTTC.

This clone turned up a few times. This sequence joins TRBV4-1 and TRBJ1-1, with 7 nucleotides matching TRBD1. CDR3 length equals 17 residues. The germline V gene encodes CDR1 MGHRA and CDR2 YSYEKL. V trimming: 1 base; J trimming: 1 base; junction bases outside the gene matches: 9. CDR3 bases: TGCGCCAGCAGCCAAGTTTTACAGGGGAGGAGGAACACTGAAGCTTTCTTT. Its protein product is CASSQVLQGRRNTEAFF.

The chain employs TRBV6-5 and TRBJ1-1; 10 nucleotides agree with TRBD1. Germline V gene lookup returns CDR1 MNHEY and CDR2 SVGAGI. This CDR3 spans 15 amino acids. V was pared by 5 bases and J by 4 bases, with 7 bases of the junction left unmatched. The CDR3 loop is CASSHLTGGSTEAFF. Here the CDR3 DNA reads TGTGCCAGCAGTCACTTGACAGGGGGCAGCACTGAAGCTTTCTTT.